This T cell receptor (beta chain) was found in a study of chemoradiotherapy in HPV16-positive cancers. Study-level information: Candidate HPV-specific clones and shared TCR motifs came from two HPV16-positive patients.

Assay used: immunoSEQ multiplex PCR; TCRdb lists only in-frame clones, some missing. The data show fewer than 8,000 clones, 85% to 90% seen once. V was clipped by 2 bases and J by 0 bases, with 13 bases between them. CDR3 length: 16 amino acids. CDR1 and CDR2 from the germline V gene are LGHNA and YNFKEQ. The V and J genes are TRBV4-2 and TRBJ1-1, with TRBD1 as a possible D gene (6 bases). This sample was obtained from a patient who underwent chemoradiotherapy. The sequence came from a human donor with HPV-associated anogenital cancer. The CDR3 reads CASSQQPTGLNTEAFF. The CDR3 bases are TGTGCCAGCAGCCAACAACCGACAGGATTGAACACTGAAGCTTTCTTT.